What follows describes a single T cell receptor beta chain. Its cognate antigen is unknown. Treatment denoted: approximately 9-day PBMC culture with coronavirus spike peptide pools or control peptides (ViraFEST assay). Under the ViraFEST approach, antigen-specific T cells were expanded with peptide pools and TCRs subsequently sequenced. PCR positivity dates ran from March to December 2020, preceding US Alpha, Beta and Delta variants. This record comes from a study of vaccination and CD4 T cells after COVID-19. Study-level background: Collection of post-vaccine samples followed dose two by a median roughly 68 days, spanning a range of 14 to 241.

Cultured CD4+ T cell DNA underwent sequencing with the Oncomine TCR Beta short-read assay. TCRdb analysed the PCR reads with MiXCR anew, one entry per CDR3 protein. The sample holds about 15,000 distinct CDR3 sequences, under 60% seen once. Study outcomes and limitations: Post-infection sampling omitted early timepoints and covered relatively few convalescent patients.

This receptor was obtained from a human donor who had recovered from COVID-19. This material consisted of CD4+ T cells from blood, cultured in vitro, taken before SARS-CoV-2 vaccination.

The DNA for the CDR3 is TGTGCCAGCAGCGTTGACTCCTACAATGAGCAGTTCTTC. Translating gives CASSVDSYNEQFF. This chain joins TRBV6-1 and TRBJ2-1; no clear D gene. The CDR3 has 13 amino acids. In germline, CDR1 is MNHNS, CDR2 SASEGT. Trimming cost V 6 bases and J 0 bases, with 6 bases left between them.